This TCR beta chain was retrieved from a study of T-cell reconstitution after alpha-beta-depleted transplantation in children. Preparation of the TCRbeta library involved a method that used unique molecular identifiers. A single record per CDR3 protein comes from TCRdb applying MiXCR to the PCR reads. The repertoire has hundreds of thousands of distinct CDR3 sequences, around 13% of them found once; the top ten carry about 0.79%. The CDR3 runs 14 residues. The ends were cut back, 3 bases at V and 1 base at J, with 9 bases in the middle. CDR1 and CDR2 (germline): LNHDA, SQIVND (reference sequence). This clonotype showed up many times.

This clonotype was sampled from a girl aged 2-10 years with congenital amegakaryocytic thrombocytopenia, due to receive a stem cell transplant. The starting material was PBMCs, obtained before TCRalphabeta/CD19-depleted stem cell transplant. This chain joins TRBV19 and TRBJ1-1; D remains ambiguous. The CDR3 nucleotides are TGTGCCAGTAGTATTAGCCGGCAGAACACTGAAGCTTTCTTT. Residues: CASSISRQNTEAFF. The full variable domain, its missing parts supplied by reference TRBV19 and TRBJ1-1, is DGGITQSPKYLFRKEGQNVTLSCEQNLNHDAMYWYRQDPGQGLRLIYYSQIVNDFQKGDIAEGYSVSREKKESFPLTVTSAQKNPTAFYLCASSISRQNTEAFFGQGTRLTVV.